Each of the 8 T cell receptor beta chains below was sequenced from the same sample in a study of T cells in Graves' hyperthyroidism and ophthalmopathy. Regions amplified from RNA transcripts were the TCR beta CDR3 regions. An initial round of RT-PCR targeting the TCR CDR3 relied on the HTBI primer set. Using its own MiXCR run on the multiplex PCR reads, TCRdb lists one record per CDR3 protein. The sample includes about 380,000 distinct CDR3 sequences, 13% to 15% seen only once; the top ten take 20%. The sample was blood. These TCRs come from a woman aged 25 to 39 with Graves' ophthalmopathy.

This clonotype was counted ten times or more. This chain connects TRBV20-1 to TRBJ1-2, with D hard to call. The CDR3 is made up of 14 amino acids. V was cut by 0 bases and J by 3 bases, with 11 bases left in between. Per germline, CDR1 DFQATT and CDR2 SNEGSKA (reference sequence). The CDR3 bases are TGCAGTGCTAGAGATCCGGGAGGCGACTATGGCTACACCTTC. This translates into CSARDPGGDYGYTF.

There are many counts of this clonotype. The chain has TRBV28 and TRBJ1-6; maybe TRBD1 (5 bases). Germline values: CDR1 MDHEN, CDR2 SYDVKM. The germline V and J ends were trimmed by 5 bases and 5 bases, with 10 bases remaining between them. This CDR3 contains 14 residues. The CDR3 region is CASSTGGNNSPLHF. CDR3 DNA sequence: TGTGCCAGCAGTACTGGGGGGAATAATTCACCCCTCCACTTT.

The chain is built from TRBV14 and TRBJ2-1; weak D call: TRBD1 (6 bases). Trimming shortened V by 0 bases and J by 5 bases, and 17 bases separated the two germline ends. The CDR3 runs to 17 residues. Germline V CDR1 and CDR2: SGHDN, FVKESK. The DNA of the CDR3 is TGTGCCAGCAGCCAAGATTCGAGGGGGAGAGGGCACAATGAGCAGTTCTTC. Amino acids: CASSQDSRGRGHNEQFF.

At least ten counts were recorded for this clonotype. CDR3 protein: CASSLNSGADSEAFF. CDR3 bases: TGTGCCAGCAGCTTAAATTCAGGGGCTGACTCTGAAGCTTTCTTT. The chain employs TRBV7-3 and TRBJ1-1; D might be TRBD1 (6 bases). The V end was cut by 1 base, the J end by 6 bases, with 15 bases between. The CDR3 runs to 15 residues. Germline assignment: CDR1 SGHTA and CDR2 FQGTGA.

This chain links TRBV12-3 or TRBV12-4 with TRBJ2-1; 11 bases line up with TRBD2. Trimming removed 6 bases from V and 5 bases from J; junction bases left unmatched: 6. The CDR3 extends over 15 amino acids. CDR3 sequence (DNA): TGTGCCAGCAGATTTAGCGGGGGGGCTGACAATGAGCAGTTCTTC. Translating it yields CASRFSGGADNEQFF.

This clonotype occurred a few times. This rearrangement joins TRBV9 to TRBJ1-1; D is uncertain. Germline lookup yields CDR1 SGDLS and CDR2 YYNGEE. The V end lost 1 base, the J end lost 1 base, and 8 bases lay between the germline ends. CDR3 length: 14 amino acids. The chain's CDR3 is CASSVRPQNTEAFF. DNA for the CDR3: TGTGCCAGCAGCGTAAGGCCCCAGAACACTGAAGCTTTCTTT.

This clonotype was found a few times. The CDR3 nucleotides read TGTGCCAGTAAACCGGGTGGGGCCAGCTCCTACGAGCAGTACTTC. Its translation: CASKPGGASSYEQYF. V gene TRBV19 combines with J gene TRBJ2-7, with D perhaps TRBD1 (5 bases). This CDR3 contains 15 residues. Looked up from germline, CDR1 is LNHDA and CDR2 is SQIVND (reference sequence). Trimming stripped 7 bases from V and 0 bases from J, with 16 bases between.

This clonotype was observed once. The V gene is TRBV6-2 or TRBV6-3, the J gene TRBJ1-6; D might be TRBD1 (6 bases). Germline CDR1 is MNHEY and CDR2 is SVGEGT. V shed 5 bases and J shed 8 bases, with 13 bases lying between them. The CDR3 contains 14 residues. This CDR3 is CASSGDTYHSPLHF. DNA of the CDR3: TGTGCCAGCAGTGGGGACACATACCATTCACCCCTCCACTTT.